The 15 T cell receptor beta chains listed next were all sequenced from one sample in a study of T-cell reconstitution after alpha-beta-depleted transplantation in children. Preparation of the TCRbeta library used unique molecular identifiers. One entry per CDR3 protein results from TCRdb running MiXCR on the PCR reads. The sample lists about 980,000 distinct CDR3 sequences, around 30% occurring once. This material consisted of PBMCs, mostly from graft donor cells, taken 360 days after TCRalphabeta/CD19-depleted stem cell transplant. These receptors came from a boy younger than two who had a stem cell transplant for SCID, so the T cells may come from the graft donor.

This chain joins TRBV29-1 and TRBJ1-1; maybe TRBD1 (6 bases). Germline loops: CDR1 SQVTM, CDR2 ANQGSEA. CDR3 length equals 15 residues. V shed 2 bases and J shed 5 bases, with 18 bases lying between them. CDR3 protein: CSVETPGQGKTEAFF. Written as DNA, the CDR3 is TGCAGCGTTGAAACGCCGGGGCAGGGGAAGACTGAAGCTTTCTTT. Full variable domain (remainder filled in from reference TRBV29-1 and TRBJ1-1): SAVISQKPSRDICQRGTSLTIQCQVDSQVTMMFWYRQQPGQSLTLIATANQGSEATYESGFVIDKFPISRPNLTFSTLTVSNMSPEDSSIYLCSVETPGQGKTEAFFGQGTRLTVV.

V gene TRBV3-1 combines with J gene TRBJ2-7; D may be TRBD2 (5 bases). The CDR3 consists of 14 residues. With 8 bases removed from V and 2 bases from J, the gap between germline ends came to 16 bases. Germline lookup yields CDR1 LGHDT and CDR2 YNNKEL (reference sequence). The CDR3, as DNA: TGTGCCAGCTCTACTAGATTGCCTCCCTACGAGCAGTACTTC. Protein: CASSTRLPPYEQYF.

This chain connects TRBV12-3 or TRBV12-4 to TRBJ2-3; no definite D call. V lost 4 bases to trimming and J lost 1 base, with 6 bases between them. The CDR3 consists of 13 residues. CDR3 DNA sequence: TGTGCCAGCAGTTGGCTGGGCACAGATACGCAGTATTTT. It codes for CASSWLGTDTQYF.

The CDR3 region has the DNA TGCAGCGTCAGATATGACACGTCAGGGCGAGAGACCCAGTACTTC. This translates into CSVRYDTSGRETQYF. The chain has TRBV29-1 and TRBJ2-5, with D perhaps matching TRBD1 (5 bases). V lost 6 bases to trimming and J lost 4 bases, with 21 bases between them. CDR3 length: 15 residues. Germline-derived CDR1 and CDR2 are SQVTM and ANQGSEA.

The rearrangement uses TRBV7-9 and TRBJ2-7; D perhaps matches TRBD2 (6 bases). V was pared by 1 base and J by 5 bases, with 15 bases between. The CDR3 is made up of 15 amino acids. Germline CDR1 SEHNR, CDR2 FQNEAQ (reference sequence). Here the CDR3 DNA reads TGTGCCAGCAGCTTAGGAGGCCCCCCGGGGGACGAGCAGTACTTC. Translation: CASSLGGPPGDEQYF.

V is TRBV3-1 and J is TRBJ1-1; no clear D gene. Trimming took off 6 bases at V and 2 bases at J, with 13 bases between the two ends. Germline-derived CDR1 and CDR2 are LGHDT and YNNKEL (reference sequence). The CDR3 totals 14 residues. The CDR3 bases are TGTGCCAGCAGTGCACGGGGATCCAACACTGAAGCTTTCTTT. Translated: CASSARGSNTEAFF.

In this sample, this clonotype turned up a few times. The chain carries TRBV7-2 and TRBJ1-2, with TRBD1 matching 9 bases. This CDR3 is 14 amino acids long. J gave up 7 bases and V 5 bases, and 8 bases lay outside the gene matches. Looked up from germline, CDR1 is SGHTA and CDR2 is FQGNSA. The CDR3 sequence: CASSAGQGIGGYTF. CDR3 coding DNA: TGTGCCAGCAGCGCGGGACAGGGTATCGGTGGCTACACCTTC.

This clonotype was picked up a small number of times. The chain combines TRBV3-1 with TRBJ2-3, with TRBD2 matching 11 bases. CDR1 LGHDT and CDR2 YNNKEL come from the germline V gene (reference sequence). This CDR3 has 17 residues. V trimming: 4 bases; J trimming: 1 base; junction bases outside the gene matches: 7. CDR3 region: CASSRAKTSGGTDTQYF. The CDR3 bases are TGTGCCAGCAGCCGGGCGAAGACTAGCGGGGGCACAGATACGCAGTATTTT.

This clonotype was seen only a few times. This sequence joins TRBV19 and TRBJ2-1, with D unresolved. Trimming removed 9 bases from V and 2 bases from J, with 14 bases in between. Germline loops: CDR1 LNHDA, CDR2 SQIVND (reference sequence). The CDR3 totals 14 residues. The CDR3 loop is CASAFGLTYNEQFF. In nucleotides, the CDR3 is TGTGCCAGCGCCTTTGGCCTGACCTACAATGAGCAGTTCTTC.

The genes are TRBV12-3 or TRBV12-4 and TRBJ2-1, with D possibly matching TRBD1 (6 bases). This CDR3 contains 15 residues. Between the trimmed V and J ends, which lost 4 bases and 5 bases, there was a span of 15 bases. CDR3: CASSSGQIFNNEQFF. CDR3 DNA: TGTGCCAGCAGTTCCGGACAGATTTTCAACAATGAGCAGTTCTTC.

This clonotype was counted only a few times. The chain has TRBV5-5 and TRBJ2-7; 9 positions match TRBD2. The germline V gene encodes CDR1 SGHKS and CDR2 YYEKEE (reference sequence). Germline trimming cut 4 bases from V and 7 bases from J; bases unmatched to any gene: 9. The CDR3 has 14 residues. The CDR3 reads CASSLLPSGDEQYF. The DNA of the CDR3 is TGTGCCAGCAGCCTACTGCCTAGCGGGGATGAGCAGTACTTC. Combining the CDR3 with reference TRBV5-5 and TRBJ2-7 gives the whole variable domain DAGVTQSPTHLIKTRGQQVTLRCSPISGHKSVSWYQQVLGQGPQFIFQYYEKEERGRGNFPDRFSARQFPNYSSELNVNALLLGDSALYLCASSLLPSGDEQYFGPGTRLTVT.

This clonotype turned up a few times. V usage is TRBV6-2 or TRBV6-3 and J usage is TRBJ2-1; D may be TRBD2 (5 bases). The length of the CDR3 is 11 residues. From germline, CDR1 is MNHEY and CDR2 SVGEGT. Trimming removed 7 bases from V and 9 bases from J, with 10 bases in between. CDR3 region: CASTRGGEQFF. As DNA, the CDR3 is TGTGCCAGCACCCGAGGAGGTGAGCAGTTCTTC.

DNA of the CDR3: TGCGCCAGCAGCGGGACAGGGCGACCAGATACGCAGTATTTT. Translation: CASSGTGRPDTQYF. This chain connects TRBV5-1 to TRBJ2-3; 9 bases are shared with TRBD1. The CDR3 totals 14 residues. Looked up from germline, CDR1 is SGHRS and CDR2 is YFSETQ. V trimming: 4 bases; J trimming: 4 bases; junction bases outside the gene matches: 4.

This chain links TRBV3-1 with TRBJ2-4; the match to TRBD1 covers 8 bases. The ends lost 4 bases at V and 2 bases at J; junction bases unmatched: 13. The CDR3 covers 18 residues. Germline V gene data show CDR1 as LGHDT and CDR2 as YNNKEL (reference sequence). The CDR3 DNA sequence: TGTGCCAGCAGCCCCGTCTCGGGGCAGGGGGCTTCCAAAAACATTCAGTACTTC. The encoded protein is CASSPVSGQGASKNIQYF. The variable domain in full, with the rest retrieved from reference TRBV3-1 and TRBJ2-4, is DTAVSQTPKYLVTQMGNDKSIKCEQNLGHDTMYWYKQDSKKFLKIMFSYNNKELIINETVPNRFSPKSPDKAHLNLHINSLELGDSAVYFCASSPVSGQGASKNIQYFGAGTRLSVL.

The rearrangement links TRBV6-2 or TRBV6-3 to TRBJ2-3; D perhaps matches TRBD2 (5 bases). The CDR3 runs 11 residues. Germline lookup yields CDR1 MNHEY and CDR2 SVGEGT. Trimming pared 6 bases from V and 4 bases from J, leaving 5 bases between. In DNA, the CDR3 is TGTGCCAGCAGGGACTCAGATACGCAGTATTTT. It translates to CASRDSDTQYF.